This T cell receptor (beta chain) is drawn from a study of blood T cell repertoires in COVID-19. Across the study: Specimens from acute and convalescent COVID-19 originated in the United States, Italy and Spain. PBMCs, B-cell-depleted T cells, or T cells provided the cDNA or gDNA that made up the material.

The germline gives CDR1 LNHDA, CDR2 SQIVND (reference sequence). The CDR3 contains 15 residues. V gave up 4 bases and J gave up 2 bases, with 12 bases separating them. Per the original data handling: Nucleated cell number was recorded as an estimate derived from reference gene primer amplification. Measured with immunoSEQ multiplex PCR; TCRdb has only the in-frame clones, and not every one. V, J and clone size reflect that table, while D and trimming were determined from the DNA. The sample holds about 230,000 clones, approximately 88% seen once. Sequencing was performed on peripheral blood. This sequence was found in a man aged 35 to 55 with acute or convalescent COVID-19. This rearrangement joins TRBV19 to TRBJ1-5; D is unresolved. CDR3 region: CASSNLGGRNQPQHF. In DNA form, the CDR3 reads TGTGCCAGTAGTAACCTGGGAGGGCGCAATCAGCCCCAGCATTTT.